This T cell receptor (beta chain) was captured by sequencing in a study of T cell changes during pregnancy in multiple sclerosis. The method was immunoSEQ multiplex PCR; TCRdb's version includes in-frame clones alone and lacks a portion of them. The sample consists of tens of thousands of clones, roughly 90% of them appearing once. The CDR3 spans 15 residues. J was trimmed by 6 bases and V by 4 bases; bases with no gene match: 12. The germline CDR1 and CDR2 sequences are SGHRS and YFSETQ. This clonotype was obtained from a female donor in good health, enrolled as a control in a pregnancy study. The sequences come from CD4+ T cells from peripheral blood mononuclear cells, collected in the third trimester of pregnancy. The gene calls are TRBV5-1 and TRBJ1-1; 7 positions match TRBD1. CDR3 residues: CASSPRQGGGAEAFF. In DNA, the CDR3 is TGCGCCAGCAGCCCCCGACAGGGCGGAGGGGCTGAAGCTTTCTTT. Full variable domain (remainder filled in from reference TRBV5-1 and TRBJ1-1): KAGVTQTPRYLIKTRGQQVTLSCSPISGHRSVSWYQQTPGQGLQFLFEYFSETQRNKGNFPGRFSGRQFSNSRSEMNVSTLELGDSALYLCASSPRQGGGAEAFFGQGTRLTVV.